This record looks at one T cell receptor beta chain sequence and its context. Its target antigen remains unknown. Per-nucleotide qualities are absent, and no much larger clonotype sits a single base away. Based on the germline V gene, the CDR1 and CDR2 sequences are SQVTM and ANQGSEA. CDR3 length: 15 amino acids, cysteine to phenylalanine. The only DNA kept is the CDR3, 45 bases in frame from the first base. Germline trimming amounts to 6 bases on V and 4 bases on J, with 13 as the count of junction bases outside the gene matches. The data originate from a study of blood T cells in healthy people across ages (dated by TCRdb to 2015 to 2017). As for the study more broadly: Template switching captured roughly one uniquely barcoded TCR beta cDNA molecule per two T cells in model experiments. The study analyzed two additional independent replicas of 1 million unique cDNA reads from the same blood draw for two donors, one aged 18 to 30 and one aged 80 or older. The donors were divided into four age groups: young (average around 16 years), middle-aged (almost 40), aged (approximately 59) and long-lived (roughly 82). The study measured age-related changes in TCR beta repertoire diversity using deep sequencing normalized with unique cDNA molecular identifiers. To avoid experimental bias, donors of different ages were spread randomly across the sequencing lanes. What the authors observed across the whole study: There was a strong correlation between observed TCR beta diversity and the percentage of naive T cells measured by flow cytometry. Because donor CMV infection status was unknown, age-related changes in expanded clonotypes were potentially confounded. Total diversity estimates from one million sequenced T cells were considered lower bounds and underestimates. Since profiling was done on bulk unsorted PBMCs, naive and antigen-experienced compartments could not be conclusively compared. Compared with the aged group, more naive CD4+ T cells, fewer expanded clones and increased TCR diversity were shown by the long-lived group, suggesting age selection. Observed TCR beta diversity per million T cells fell roughly linearly with age, and a significant reduction was already apparent by age about 38.

The donors were a few dozen Caucasian individuals from Russia, aged roughly 6 to 100 years, who were systemically healthy. Each donor gave approximately 9.3 milliliters of peripheral blood, collected into EDTA-treated Vacutainer tubes. Ficoll-Paque density-gradient centrifugation was used to isolate PBMCs, with at least 6 million obtained per sample. Trizol reagent was used to extract total RNA from the PBMCs, yielding at least 6 micrograms per sample. For every donor, flow cytometry on a PBMC aliquot measured the percentage of naive CD45RAhigh/CD27high T cells. The library was prepared using 5' RACE. The sequencer was an Illumina HiSeq 2500. A second PCR of roughly 6 to 12 cycles was performed with a sample-barcoded 5' primer and a J-beta primer mix. A template-switch 5' adaptor carrying 12 random nucleotides introduced a unique molecular identifier onto each TCR beta cDNA molecule. At least 2.5 million CDR3-containing paired-end reads were obtained from each sample. The Mint cDNA synthesis kit, primed by a TRBC-specific oligonucleotide, was used to synthesize first-strand cDNA from all RNA. After uracil-DNA glycosylase treatment, a first 18-cycle PCR used universal primers M1SS and BC2_uni_R on all cDNA. Per the authors' processing: For normalization, 1 million high-quality reads, each with a distinct molecular identifier, were randomly selected from each sample. Instead of being binned into consensus sequences, reads with shared molecular identifiers were discarded. MiTCR, set to a Q25 quality threshold and the strictest error-elimination algorithm, was used for CDR3 identification, clonotype clustering and error correction. A nonparametric unseen species model with Euler transformation was used to estimate a lower bound on total TCR beta diversity. The public reads were quality trimmed at Q25 with fastp and then assembled into clones with MiXCR by TCRdb, keeping productive beta chains. Rows merge per CDR3 protein into single entries with the most common DNA and genes. TCRdb's processing, not the authors', yielded these V and J calls. This sample has 270,000 or so distinct CDR3 sequences in its table, and 25% to 30% of those were observed once. The ten top clones hold over 25% of the sample.

This chain joins TRBV29-1 to TRBJ2-3, with 7 bases matching TRBD2. The specimen was blood. The receptor comes from a woman aged 70-85 years in good health. DNA sequence: TGCAGCGTGGCCCCGGCTAGCGGACACGCAGATACGCAGTATTTT. Its translation reads: CSVAPASGHADTQYF.